This note documents a single T cell receptor (beta chain) sequence. Its antigen is not identified. These data come from a study of cytomegalovirus exposure and HLA in healthy donors. Across the study: T cells numbering about 179 million yielded 100 million to 120 million unique TCR beta sequences in an earlier analysis. Points from the study as a whole: In a later analysis, productive TCRs from donors in an Asian-associated ancestry cluster reportedly carried fewer N-insertions than the cohort mean.

The PCR employed 60 Vbeta primers together with 13 Jbeta primers. Using immunoSEQ multiplex PCR, the repertoire was profiled, and TCRdb retains in-frame clones only, with some absent. The table shows about 160,000 clones, with about 81% occurring only once. Trimming cost V 4 bases and J 4 bases, with 13 bases left between them. Germline V gene sequence: CDR1 MDHEN, CDR2 SYDVKM. This CDR3 has 15 amino acids. Input material: PBMCs. This sequence joins TRBV28 and TRBJ2-2; D possibly corresponds to TRBD1 (6 bases). This clonotype was obtained from a girl aged 2 to 10 in good health and CMV-seropositive. CDR3 DNA sequence: TGTGCCAGCAGTTACAGGGAGCTCGCCACCGGGGAGCTGTTTTTT. Amino acid sequence: CASSYRELATGELFF. Combining the CDR3 with reference TRBV28 and TRBJ2-2 gives the whole variable domain DVKVTQSSRYLVKRTGEKVFLECVQDMDHENMFWYRQDPGLGLRLIYFSYDVKMKEKGDIPEGYSVSREKKERFSLILESASTNQTSMYLCASSYRELATGELFFGEGSRLTVL.